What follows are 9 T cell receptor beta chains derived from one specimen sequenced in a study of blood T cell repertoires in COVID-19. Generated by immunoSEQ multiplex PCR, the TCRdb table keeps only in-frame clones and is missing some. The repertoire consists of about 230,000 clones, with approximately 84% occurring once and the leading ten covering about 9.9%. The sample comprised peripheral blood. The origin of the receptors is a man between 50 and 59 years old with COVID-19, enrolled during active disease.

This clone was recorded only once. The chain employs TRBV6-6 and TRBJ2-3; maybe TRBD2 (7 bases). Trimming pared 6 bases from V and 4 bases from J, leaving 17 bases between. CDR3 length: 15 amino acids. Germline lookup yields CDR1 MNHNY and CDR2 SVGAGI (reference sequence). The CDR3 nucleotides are TGTGCCAGCAGGGCAAGGGGGGGGGCGTCAGATACGCAGTATTTT. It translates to CASRARGGASDTQYF.

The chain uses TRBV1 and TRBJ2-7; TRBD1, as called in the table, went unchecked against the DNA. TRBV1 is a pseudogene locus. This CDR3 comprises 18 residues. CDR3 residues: CTSSQVRTGQGGTYEQYF. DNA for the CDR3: TGCACCAGCAGCCAAGTCCGAACGGGACAGGGTGGGACCTACGAGCAGTACTTC.

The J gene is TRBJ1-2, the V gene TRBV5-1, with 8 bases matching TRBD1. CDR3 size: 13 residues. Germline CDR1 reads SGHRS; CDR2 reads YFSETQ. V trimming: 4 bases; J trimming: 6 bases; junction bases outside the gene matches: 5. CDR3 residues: CASSTQGADGYTF. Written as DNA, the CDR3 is TGCGCCAGCAGCACTCAGGGGGCGGATGGCTACACCTTC.

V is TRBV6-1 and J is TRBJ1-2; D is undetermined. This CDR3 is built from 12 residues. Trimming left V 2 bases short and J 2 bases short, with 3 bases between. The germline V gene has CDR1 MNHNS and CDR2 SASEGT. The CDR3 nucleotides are TGTGCCAGCAGTGAACGGAACTATGGCTACACCTTC. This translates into CASSERNYGYTF.

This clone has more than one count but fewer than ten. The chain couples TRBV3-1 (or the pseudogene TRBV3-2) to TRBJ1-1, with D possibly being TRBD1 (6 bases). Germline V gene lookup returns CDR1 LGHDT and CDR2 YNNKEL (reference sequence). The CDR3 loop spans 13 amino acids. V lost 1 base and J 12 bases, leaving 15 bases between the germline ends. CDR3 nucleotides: TGTGCCAGCAGCCAAGTTGAAGGGGGTAGGTCTTTCTTT. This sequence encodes CASSQVEGGRSFF.

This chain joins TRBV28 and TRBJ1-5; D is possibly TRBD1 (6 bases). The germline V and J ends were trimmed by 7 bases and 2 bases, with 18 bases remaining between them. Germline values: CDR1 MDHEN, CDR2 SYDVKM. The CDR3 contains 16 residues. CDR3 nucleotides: TGTGCCAGCACTCTGACAGGACCAGGGGGCAATCAGCCCCAGCATTTT. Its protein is CASTLTGPGGNQPQHF.

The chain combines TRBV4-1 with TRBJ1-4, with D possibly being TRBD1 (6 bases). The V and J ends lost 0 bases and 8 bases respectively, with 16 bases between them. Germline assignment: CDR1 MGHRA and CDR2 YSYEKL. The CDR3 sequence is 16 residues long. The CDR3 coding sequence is TGCGCCAGCAGCCAAGATGGTGGGCAGGGGCGGGAAAAACTGTTTTTT. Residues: CASSQDGGQGREKLFF.

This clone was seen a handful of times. The CDR3 DNA sequence: TGTGCCATCAGTGGAGGGTATAGCAATCAGCCCCAGCATTTT. Its translation is CAISGGYSNQPQHF. The rearrangement joins TRBV10-3 to TRBJ1-5; D not resolved. There are 14 residues in the CDR3. V was cut by 4 bases and J by 0 bases, with 7 bases left in between. Per germline, CDR1 ENHRY and CDR2 SYGVKD.

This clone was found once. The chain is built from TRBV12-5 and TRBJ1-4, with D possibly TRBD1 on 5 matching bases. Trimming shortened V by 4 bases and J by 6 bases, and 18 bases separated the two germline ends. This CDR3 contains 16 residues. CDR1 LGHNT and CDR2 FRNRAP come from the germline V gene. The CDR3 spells CASGSSRWGGDEKLFF. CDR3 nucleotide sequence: TGTGCTAGTGGTTCCTCCCGATGGGGCGGGGATGAAAAACTGTTTTTT.